A single sample is the source of the 27 T cell receptor beta chains below, sequenced in a study of T cells after yellow fever vaccination. TCRdb ran MiXCR on the 5' RACE reads and lists one entry per CDR3 protein. This table holds about 320,000 distinct CDR3 sequences, 6.8% found once. Source: PBMCs, taken around 45 days after the first yellow fever vaccination. The receptors come from a young man who received the YFV17D yellow fever vaccine.

A few counts support this clonotype. V gene TRBV7-2 combines with J gene TRBJ1-1; D not certain. The V gene lost 6 bases and the J gene lost 10 bases, with 9 bases spanning the gap. The CDR3 totals 10 residues. The V gene's germline CDR1 is SGHTA and CDR2 FQGNSA. The CDR3, as DNA: TGTGCCAGCAGAAGGGTCGGAGCTTTCTTT. It codes for CASRRVGAFF.

This clonotype was picked up many times. V gene TRBV24-1 combines with J gene TRBJ1-2; TRBD1 agrees at 10 bases. Per the germline V gene, CDR1 is KGHDR and CDR2 is SFDVKD. This CDR3 is 20 amino acids long. Trimming at V came to 9 bases and at J to 4 bases, leaving 25 bases not matched to a gene. The CDR3 sequence is CATGPRRNLWDRGSPYGYTF. The DNA for the CDR3 is TGTGCCACCGGCCCCCGTCGCAACCTATGGGACAGGGGATCCCCCTATGGCTACACCTTC.

This clonotype has just a few counts. V gene TRBV12-3 or TRBV12-4 combines with J gene TRBJ2-3; the D is unclear. Trimming took 3 bases from V and 5 from J, leaving 9 bases between them. This CDR3 has 13 residues. CDR3 loop: CASSFDPKDTQYF. DNA of the CDR3: TGTGCCAGCAGTTTTGACCCTAAAGATACGCAGTATTTT.

The chain links TRBV4-1 to TRBJ2-2; D not certain. CDR1 is MGHRA and CDR2 is YSYEKL in the germline V gene. The CDR3 is made up of 16 amino acids. Trimming removed 4 bases from V and 2 bases from J, with 14 bases in between. The CDR3 nucleotides read TGCGCCAGCAGCCCACCGTTTCGGGTTAACACCGGGGAGCTGTTTTTT. It yields the protein CASSPPFRVNTGELFF.

This clonotype appeared a few times. Written as DNA, the CDR3 is TGTGCCAGCAGCTCAATCGGGGGGAAGGGATATGGCTACACCTTC. This encodes CASSSIGGKGYGYTF. J is TRBJ1-2 and V is TRBV7-9; TRBD1 might be the D (5 bases). V was trimmed by 4 bases and J by 5 bases, leaving 17 bases between them. The CDR3 is 15 amino acids. Germline V gene sequence: CDR1 SEHNR, CDR2 FQNEAQ (reference sequence).

The chain is built from TRBV7-2 and TRBJ2-7, with unresolved D. Trimming removed 0 bases at V and 6 bases at J, with 9 bases between. This CDR3 comprises 13 residues. Looked up from germline, CDR1 is SGHTA and CDR2 is FQGNSA. CDR3 protein: CASSLAYPFEQYF. CDR3 DNA sequence: TGTGCCAGCAGCTTAGCCTACCCGTTCGAGCAGTACTTC.

This clonotype showed up just a few times. This rearrangement joins TRBV7-3 to TRBJ2-1; 8 bases fit TRBD1. The CDR3 is 16 residues long. The V segment lost 5 bases and the J segment 4 bases; nucleotides outside the gene matches: 10. Germline values: CDR1 SGHTA, CDR2 FQGTGA. The DNA for the CDR3 is TGTGCCAGCAGCCAAGGTGCAGGGGGCGCGTACAATGAGCAGTTCTTC. Translating it yields CASSQGAGGAYNEQFF.

This clonotype was counted many times. The gene calls are TRBV5-1 and TRBJ2-3; D may be TRBD1 (5 bases). The CDR3 length is 17 residues. V shed 0 bases and J shed 4 bases, with 18 bases lying between them. Looked up from germline, CDR1 is SGHRS and CDR2 is YFSETQ. In DNA, the CDR3 is TGCGCCAGCAGCTTGGATGAACTTAGGGGTGGGTCAGATACGCAGTATTTT. Protein: CASSLDELRGGSDTQYF.

This clonotype has more than one count but fewer than ten. The V and J genes are TRBV10-3 and TRBJ2-7, with D tentatively TRBD1 or TRBD2 (5 bases each). The ends were cut back, 2 bases at V and 3 bases at J, with 11 bases in the middle. The CDR3 has 14 amino acids. In germline, CDR1 is ENHRY, CDR2 SYGVKD. The CDR3 here is CAISEGAGVYEQYV. The CDR3 nucleotides are TGTGCCATCAGTGAGGGGGCCGGGGTCTACGAGCAGTACGTC.

The V call is TRBV5-6, the J call TRBJ1-4, with a tentative D call TRBD1 (6 bases). The CDR3 consists of 14 residues. Trimming shortened V by 1 base and J by 8 bases, and 12 bases separated the two germline ends. Germline-derived CDR1 and CDR2 are SGHDT and YYEEEE. The CDR3 coding sequence is TGTGCCAGCAGCTTGCGGGGGGCTGGAGAAAAACTGTTTTTT. Encoded protein: CASSLRGAGEKLFF.

This clonotype was seen at least ten times. This rearrangement joins TRBV20-1 to TRBJ2-1; no definite D call. Trimming took off 6 bases at V and 8 bases at J, with 17 bases between the two ends. The CDR3 has 13 amino acids. Germline V CDR1 and CDR2: DFQATT, SNEGSKA (reference sequence). CDR3 nucleotides: TGCAGTGCAACAAGGTCCGCGGTCGATGAGCAGTTCTTC. Protein: CSATRSAVDEQFF.

This clonotype was recorded many times. CDR3 DNA sequence: TGTGCCAGCAGCGTACGCGGGGGTGCTGGAGAGACCCAGTACTTC. Amino acid sequence: CASSVRGGAGETQYF. The genes are TRBV9 and TRBJ2-5, with 7 bases fitting TRBD2. CDR1 SGDLS and CDR2 YYNGEE come from the germline V gene. The V and J ends lost 1 base and 4 bases, in that order; junction bases with no gene match: 7. The CDR3 is 15 residues long.

This clonotype showed up many times. This chain links TRBV2 with TRBJ1-5; maybe TRBD1 (5 bases). V was shortened by 7 bases and J by 2 bases, with 9 bases between the two germline ends. The germline V gene has CDR1 SNHLY and CDR2 FYNNEI. The CDR3 spans 13 residues. The CDR3 reads CASTEQGNQPQHF. CDR3 bases: TGTGCCAGCACGGAACAGGGCAATCAGCCCCAGCATTTT.

The chain recombines TRBV12-3 or TRBV12-4 with TRBJ1-2, with D maybe TRBD1 (6 bases). The length of the CDR3 is 11 residues. V gave up 6 bases and J gave up 7 bases, with 9 bases separating them. CDR3 protein: CASRQGTGYTF. CDR3 bases: TGTGCCAGCAGACAGGGTACTGGCTACACCTTC.

This clonotype was seen repeatedly, ten times or more. The V call is TRBV5-1, the J call TRBJ2-1; D is ambiguous. CDR1 and CDR2 (germline): SGHRS, YFSETQ. With 4 bases removed from V and 9 bases from J, the gap between germline ends came to 17 bases. The CDR3 consists of 14 residues. The CDR3 is CASSPDSVVVEQFF. CDR3 nucleotides: TGCGCCAGCAGCCCGGATTCAGTGGTTGTTGAGCAGTTCTTC.

In its sample, this clonotype was seen a few times. The CDR3 spells CASRQAGALYNEQFF. DNA for the CDR3: TGTGCCAGCAGACAAGCGGGGGCCCTTTACAATGAGCAGTTCTTC. The chain recombines TRBV7-2 with TRBJ2-1; 8 bases are shared with TRBD2. The CDR3 is made up of 15 amino acids. The germline V gene encodes CDR1 SGHTA and CDR2 FQGNSA. V lost 6 bases and J lost 4; bases outside the gene matches: 8.

In this sample, this clonotype turned up a few times. The chain employs TRBV7-2 and TRBJ1-5; 7 bases are a match to TRBD1. CDR3 size: 14 residues. Per the germline V gene, CDR1 is SGHTA and CDR2 is FQGNSA. Unmatched junction bases numbered 7, after V lost 6 bases and J lost 5 bases. The CDR3 nucleotides read TGTGCCAGCAGGAGACAGGGTTACGATCAGCCCCAGCATTTT. Amino acids: CASRRQGYDQPQHF.

The chain is built from TRBV4-3 and TRBJ1-2; no clear D. CDR1 is LGHNA, CDR2 YSLEER, per germline. V dropped 3 bases and J dropped 3 bases, with 11 bases sitting between them. This CDR3 comprises 14 residues. The CDR3 DNA is TGCGCCAGCAGCCAGGACTTAGGACACTATGGCTACACCTTC. Translated: CASSQDLGHYGYTF.

This clonotype was picked up many times. The rearrangement links TRBV12-3 or TRBV12-4 to TRBJ2-7, with D maybe TRBD1 (5 bases). V lost 3 bases to trimming and J lost 5 bases, with 8 bases between them. The CDR3 runs 12 residues. The CDR3 DNA sequence: TGTGCCAGCAGTTTCCTGGGGCACGAGCAGTACGTC. Translated, it gives CASSFLGHEQYV.

This clonotype was seen more than once but under ten times. The chain links TRBV4-1 to TRBJ1-6, with D possibly being TRBD1 (6 bases). Germline CDR1 reads MGHRA; CDR2 reads YSYEKL. Trimming removed 0 bases from V and 3 bases from J, with 12 bases in between. The CDR3 contains 17 residues. The CDR3 reads CASSQEHRVDYNSPLHF. The CDR3 region has the DNA TGCGCCAGCAGCCAAGAGCACAGGGTAGACTATAATTCACCCCTCCACTTT.

This clonotype was seen more than once but under ten times. The chain recombines TRBV27 with TRBJ1-4; D is possibly TRBD1 (6 bases). The V gene's germline CDR1 is MNHEY and CDR2 SMNVEV (reference sequence). The CDR3 spans 14 residues. V was shortened by 6 bases and J by 7 bases, with 15 bases between the two germline ends. CDR3 sequence: CASRTGTGAEKLFF. In DNA form, the CDR3 reads TGTGCCAGCAGAACCGGGACGGGGGCTGAAAAACTGTTTTTT.

This clonotype was counted a few times. CDR3 region: CASSRGATGAKNIQYF. The CDR3 DNA is TGCGCCAGCAGCCGAGGGGCAACAGGAGCCAAAAACATTCAGTACTTC. The chain recombines TRBV4-1 with TRBJ2-4; D could derive from TRBD1 or TRBD2 (5 bases each). This CDR3 comprises 16 residues. Germline V CDR1 and CDR2: MGHRA, YSYEKL. Trimming stripped 4 bases from V and 0 bases from J, with 13 bases between.

Note on this clonotype: The junction differs from germline at one of its ends, possibly a read error. The chain recombines TRBV11-1 with TRBJ1-6; perhaps TRBD1 as D (6 bases). This CDR3 is built from 16 residues. The germline CDR1 and CDR2 sequences are SGHAT and FQDESV (reference sequence). The CDR3 DNA sequence: TGTGCCAGCAGCGTAGCCGGGACACCGGATAATTCACCCCTCCACTTT. Its translation is CASSVAGTPDNSPLHF.

J is TRBJ1-6 and V is TRBV18; D not certain. V was shortened by 2 bases and J by 3 bases, with 8 bases between the two germline ends. The CDR3 is 15 amino acids. From germline, CDR1 is KGHSH and CDR2 LQKENI. The CDR3 loop is CASSPGYSYNSPLHF. Written as DNA, the CDR3 is TGTGCCAGCTCACCAGGGTACAGCTATAATTCACCCCTCCACTTT.

Regarding this clonotype: This sequence may be a read error, since a much larger clone differs from it by one base. The chain carries TRBV5-1 and TRBJ1-6; perhaps TRBD1 as D (6 bases). Germline lookup yields CDR1 SGHRS and CDR2 YFSETQ. The length of the CDR3 is 16 residues. The CDR3 bases are TGCGCCAGCGGCTTGACAGGAAGGATCTATAATTCACCCCTCCACTTT. Translating it yields CASGLTGRIYNSPLHF.

CDR3 residues: CASSPRGRGDSPLHF. The CDR3 bases are TGTGCCAGCTCACCACGGGGCCGAGGGGATTCACCCCTCCACTTT. The chain links TRBV18 to TRBJ1-6; D is perhaps TRBD1 (5 bases). V lost 1 base to trimming and J lost 8 bases, with 12 bases between them. The CDR3 is 15 residues long. CDR1 KGHSH and CDR2 LQKENI come from the germline V gene.

This clonotype was seen ten or more times. This chain uses TRBV29-1 with TRBJ1-1, with 9 positions matching TRBD1. CDR1 and CDR2 from the germline V gene are SQVTM and ANQGSEA. V trimming: 3 bases; J trimming: 3 bases; junction bases outside the gene matches: 5. The CDR3 covers 14 residues. In DNA form, the CDR3 reads TGCAGCGTTGAGTGGGACAGGGTCCACACTGAAGCTTTCTTT. Protein product: CSVEWDRVHTEAFF.